In this sample, the clone carrying this TCR beta chain turned up many times. Its target is not known. This sample stems from a study of T cells after yellow fever vaccination. Study results and caveats: Among all clonotypes, a small share was observed in both CD4 and CD8 compartments. Once the booster was given, most primary-vaccination clones reappeared, at 95% to 98% for CD4 and roughly 85% for CD8.

As TCR cDNA was made by 5'RACE template switching, a universal primer site and UMIs were added. TCRdb re-called the 5' RACE reads through MiXCR, storing one row per CDR3 protein. There are 250,000 to 350,000 distinct CDR3 sequences in the sample; approximately 4% occur only once, and 19% lies in the top ten. Sequenced here: PBMCs, sampled 15 days after the yellow fever booster vaccination. This sequence originates from a man younger than 35 who received the YFV17D yellow fever vaccine.

The CDR3 spells CASSGHRNEKLFF. The CDR3 DNA sequence: TGTGCCAGCAGTGGACACAGAAATGAAAAACTGTTTTTT. V usage is TRBV12-3 or TRBV12-4 and J usage is TRBJ1-4, with D perhaps TRBD1 (5 bases). The CDR3 loop spans 13 amino acids. V was clipped by 5 bases and J by 5 bases, with 9 bases between them.